Included here is one T cell receptor (beta chain) sequence, with context. The target of this receptor is not known. Qualities for individual bases were not recorded, and no much larger clone is one base off. The cohort comprised around 700 healthy bone marrow donors. At the time of sampling, every cohort member was nominally healthy, though immune exposures that went unrecorded were likely present. The donor tested CMV seropositive and was one of the 289 seropositive cohort members. A peripheral blood sample was provided by each donor, and peripheral blood mononuclear cells were used for TCR beta sequencing. The Qiagen DNeasy Blood Extraction Kit was used to extract genomic DNA from the blood cell samples. Receptors were amplified or captured by the immunoSEQ multiplex PCR assay. The multiplex PCR relied on a mix of 60 forward primers for TCR Vbeta segments and 13 reverse primers for TCR Jbeta segments. Amplification of the CDR3 region of rearranged TCR beta genes was performed with a multiplex PCR assay on genomic DNA. On the Illumina HiSeq System, the amplified TCR beta libraries were sequenced as 87-base-pair reads. As for the original processing: A later analysis tallied roughly 76 million unique TCR beta chains across the 700 or so repertoires, and approximately 11 million of those chains were shared by two or more donors. A nearest-neighbor algorithm error-corrected the raw reads and collapsed the reads into unique sequences, merging closely related sequences to remove PCR and sequencing errors. CDR3 sequences were aligned to IMGT reference sequences to assign V, D and J gene segments. For a sequence to be retained, a match of at least six nucleotides was required to both a V gene segment and a J gene segment. A rearrangement counted as productive if the CDR3 had no stop codons and remained in frame with V and J, and every other rearrangement counted as non-productive. Following IMGT convention, CDR3 was defined as the stretch from the second conserved V-encoded cysteine up to the conserved J-encoded phenylalanine. The earlier analysis of roughly 590 of the donors excluded any sequence lacking an unambiguous match to a single V gene segment. In an earlier analysis of approximately 590 of the donors, V segments were called functional above 56.7% productive rearrangements and were called segregating when the between-donor standard deviation exceeded 5%. To diagnose cytomegalovirus status from the catalog of TCR beta chain sequences, a statistical classification framework was built. A later analysis assigned V and J genes by comparing TCR nucleotide sequences with IMGT/GENE-DB human TR gene sequences. A later analysis assigned CDR3 sequences and most-parsimonious VDJ recombination scenarios with the TCRdist pipeline. In a later analysis, every TCR beta chain was defined by the combination of its CDR3 amino acid sequence and its V-gene family, and reads without a unique V-gene family were dropped. In a later analysis, nearly 600 highly shared, low-generation-probability nucleotide sequences were removed to address suspected cross-contamination and a sequencing artifact. In a later analysis, a clonal expansion index for each public chain was calculated from normalized within-repertoire ranks of inferred template counts. A later analysis computed generation probabilities with a VDJ recombination model fitted to out-of-frame rearrangements, and checked the results against IGoR. Hypergeometric tests were used in a later analysis to score TCR-TCR, TCR-HLA and TCR-CMV co-occurrence, with a repertoire-size bias correction applied to the TCR pairs. A later analysis estimated false discovery rates by permuting HLA or CMV assignments 20 times. In a later analysis, co-occurring TCRs were grouped using DBSCAN, and TCRdist sequence similarity was added for clustering within HLA-allele-positive subsets. For co-occurrence clustering, repertoires with fewer than 30,000 or more than 120,000 public chains were excluded, along with about five repertoires with anomalous nucleotide sharing. TCRdb retrieved this table from immuneACCESS and kept in-frame rearrangements only. Not all clones are present; in checked studies, unresolved V genes account for under half, and no reason is known for the remainder. D and trimming were read from the DNA, whereas the V and J calls and clone size are those reported in that table. Present in this sample are 150,000 to 200,000 clones, approximately 80% of which were seen just once. 7.5% to 9.5% of the sample goes to the ten largest clones.

Between the V and J ends, shortened by 0 bases and 4 bases respectively, the junction contains 7 bases. Inclusive of the bounding cysteine and phenylalanine, the CDR3 is 12 residues long. Of the read, only the CDR3 DNA is kept; its 36 bases are in frame from base 1. The germline V gene (reference sequence) supplies CDR1 GTSNPN and CDR2 SVGIG. This entry belongs to a study of cytomegalovirus exposure and HLA in healthy donors (dated by TCRdb to about 2017). With respect to the entire study: An earlier analysis of approximately 640 of the donors reported 250 to 350 Gb of sequence data and some 120 million unique TCR beta sequences from 190 million or so T cells. To predict cytomegalovirus infection status, the study combined high-throughput TCR immunosequencing, statistical association of individual TCRs with disease status, and machine learning. In the later analysis, no new phenotypic data were used to find candidate immune exposures; instead, reliance was placed on TCR beta sequences and their occurrence across donors. The aim of the study was to test whether cataloging public T cell receptors could identify signatures of past pathogen exposure. An earlier analysis of around 640 of the donors used high-throughput TCR beta sequencing to judge whether each TCR beta V gene segment behaved as functional or pseudogenic. The study used immunosequencing to profile the T cell repertoires of approximately 630 subjects and linked those repertoires to cytomegalovirus serostatus. Roughly 5 DR-DQ haplotypes were handled as single units for association and clustering, since linkage in the cohort was strong. Besides the first cohort of 500 to 700 subjects, a separate validation cohort made up of some 110 different subjects was used. About 320 gigabases of sequencing data and approximately 80 million unique TCR sequences were included in an early release covering several hundred HLA-typed donors. Donor age, sex, ethnicity and CMV serostatus were collected together with the repertoire data. The number of donors typed differed by locus, with about 620-630 for A, B, C, DRB1 and DQB1, around 520 for DQA1, 606 for DPA1, and around 430 for DPB1. A later analysis re-analyzed previously published TCR beta repertoires from hundreds of donors and added high-resolution HLA genotyping to study TCR occurrence patterns. The genetic ancestry cluster associated with self-reported Caucasian donors included 65% to 90% of the roughly 360 genotyped donors. HLA typing covered class I and class II loci at four-digit resolution. Among approximately 370 genotyped donors of the cohort, an average of roughly 230,000 unique TCR beta nucleotide sequences was sequenced per donor, of which approximately 19% were non-productive. All discovery cohort repertoires had been generated on a single sequencing platform. A later genetic analysis took genome-wide SNP genotypes for about three fifths of the roughly 700 donors and used that subset as a discovery cohort.

Here is what the overall study found, with its caveats: Roughly uniform sequencing depth across donors was assumed in presence/absence analyses, although this assumption may not hold. Linkage disequilibrium might explain the correlated functional status among segregating V segments, but an unknown experimental factor could not be excluded. According to a later analysis, most CMV-associated TCR beta chains appeared to be HLA-restricted, and the HLA associations seemed to be driven largely by CMV exposure. In an earlier analysis of fewer than 700 of the donors, most TCR beta V segments appeared in productive rearrangements about 87% or about 30% of the time, broadly matching IMGT annotations. Three of the identified cytomegalovirus-associated TCR beta chains were confirmed in vitro to be specific for cytomegalovirus antigens. While some public TCRs were present in many individuals, most TCR sequences turned up only very rarely across donors. HLA typing was unavailable for some donors at each locus, so association tests used only the typed subset. The authors suggested that the approach could potentially be extended to other disease states and immunological phenotypes. In a later analysis, TCR association rates were found to vary across HLA loci, with the most associated TCRs seen for DRB1 alleles and the fewest for HLA-C alleles. In a later genetic analysis, fewer N-insertions in productive TCRs were reported among donors in an Asian-associated ancestry cluster than the approximately 670-donor mean. In a later genetic analysis, a missense DCLRE1C variant was associated with V-gene and J-gene trimming of TCR beta chains, and the association was replicated in an independent cohort. The only immune exposure information available for the cohort was CMV serostatus. When HLA alleles, especially DR and DQ, strongly co-occurred, TCR associations were difficult to assign to individual alleles. Only TCR beta chains were sequenced in this cohort, and the absence of alpha or paired-chain data limited detectable features. The study gave a list of 150 to 200 TCR beta chains associated with cytomegalovirus. A further reported finding was that TCR beta sequences accurately predicted the HLA-A and HLA-B alleles for most subjects in the first cohort. The 87-base-pair reads could not distinguish some IMGT-functional V segments, including TRBV6-2 and TRBV6-3, so those segments were excluded. Over 15 rarely observed V segments, including chromosome 9 orphons, were excluded from the earlier analysis of several hundred of the donors because counts were too low. Several of the top co-occurrence clusters appeared to be linked to parvovirus B19, influenza, CMV and Epstein-Barr virus, according to a later analysis. The classifier was reported to diagnose cytomegalovirus status with high specificity and sensitivity in both the original cohort and the validation cohort. A cluster of highly shared sequence variants was judged likely to represent a technical artifact of the sequencing pipeline. Compared with equally common non-associated chains, HLA-associated TCR beta chains in a later analysis were more clonally expanded and had lower generation probabilities. A later analysis associated 15,000 to 20,000 TCR beta sequences with specific HLA alleles at a false discovery rate of 0.05.

This TCR was sampled from a male donor in good health and CMV-seropositive. The chain uses TRBV30 and TRBJ2-7; the best D guess is TRBD2, with 5 bases matching. The source material was PBMCs. The CDR3 is CAWSVTGYEQYF. The nucleotide sequence is given as TGTGCCTGGAGTGTAACGGGGTACGAGCAGTACTTC.